This TCR beta chain is from a study of blood T cells in healthy people across ages (dated by TCRdb to the mid-2010s). Notes on the research overall: Template switching captured roughly one uniquely barcoded TCR beta cDNA molecule per two T cells in model experiments. Age-related changes in TCR beta repertoire diversity were measured in the study by deep sequencing normalized with unique cDNA molecular identifiers. The donors were split into four age groups: young (average 16 years), middle-aged (roughly 40), aged (approximately 59) and long-lived (82). To avoid experimental bias, donors of different ages were spread randomly across the sequencing lanes. Using the same blood draw, the study looked at two additional independent replicas of 1 million unique cDNA reads for two donors, one aged 18 to 30 and the other aged 80 or older.

The library was prepared using 5' RACE. The reads were generated on an Illumina HiSeq 2500. The second PCR ran for roughly 6 to 11 cycles and used a J-beta primer mix along with a sample-barcoded 5' primer. A template-switch 5' adaptor carrying 12 random nucleotides introduced a unique molecular identifier onto each TCR beta cDNA molecule. At least 3 million CDR3-containing paired-end reads were obtained from each sample. First-strand cDNA synthesis was performed from all RNA using the Mint cDNA synthesis kit, with priming by a TRBC-specific oligonucleotide. Following uracil-DNA glycosylase treatment, all cDNA underwent a first 18-cycle PCR with the universal primers M1SS and BC2_uni_R. For the original study's pipeline: For normalization, 1 million high-quality reads, each with a distinct molecular identifier, were randomly selected from each sample. Reads sharing molecular identifiers were discarded rather than binned into consensus sequences. MiTCR, run with a Q25 quality threshold and the strictest error-elimination algorithm, handled CDR3 identification, clonotype clustering and error correction. A nonparametric unseen species model with Euler transformation was used to estimate a lower bound on total TCR beta diversity. The public reads were quality trimmed at Q25 with fastp and then assembled into clones with MiXCR by TCRdb, keeping productive beta chains. Rows with a matching CDR3 protein are joined into one entry that keeps the most common DNA and genes. TCRdb, not the original authors, processed these V and J calls. The sample table lists under 950,000 distinct CDR3 sequences, roughly 20% of them with a count of one. Around 21% of the sample is in the top ten clones.

As concerns this clonotype: The antigen this receptor binds is unknown. No per-base quality is available; no much larger clone lies one base away.

The approximately 39 donors, aged 6 to 90 years, were systemically healthy Caucasian individuals from Russia. Each donor gave ten milliliters of peripheral blood, drawn into EDTA-treated Vacutainer tubes. Ficoll-Paque density-gradient centrifugation was used to isolate PBMCs, with at least 6.5 million per sample. Total RNA was extracted from PBMCs with Trizol reagent, with at least 6 micrograms obtained per sample. For every donor, an aliquot of PBMCs went through flow cytometry to measure the percentages of naive CD45RAhigh/CD27high T cells. Overall study results and their limits: Conclusive comparison of naive and antigen-experienced compartments was prevented by the profiling of bulk unsorted PBMCs. Estimates of total diversity from one million sequenced T cells were regarded as lower bounds and underestimates. Observed TCR beta diversity per million T cells fell roughly linearly with age, and a significant reduction was already apparent by age around 44. The CMV infection status of donors was not known, potentially confounding age-related changes in expanded clonotypes. There was a strong correlation between observed TCR beta diversity and the percentage of naive T cells measured by flow cytometry. Compared with the aged group, the long-lived group had more naive CD4+ T cells, fewer expanded clones and increased TCR diversity, a pattern suggesting age selection.

Trimming at the junction amounts to 5 bases on V and 3 bases on J, and the germline ends lie 14 bases apart. From the cysteine up to the phenylalanine, the CDR3 has a length of 15 residues. The kept DNA is CDR3 alone, 45 bases in frame from the first base. CDR1 and CDR2, looked up from the germline V gene, are SGHRS and YFSETQ. The material sequenced was blood. The V gene is TRBV5-1 and the J gene is TRBJ2-2; 5 matching bases give a weak D call of TRBD1. This receptor was identified in a man in his 70s in good health. The DNA reads as follows: TGCGCCAGCAGTATAGTAAGGGGCGACACCGGGGAGCTGTTTTTT. This yields the protein CASSIVRGDTGELFF.